The 7 T cell receptor beta chains reported below all come from one sample, sequenced in a study of T cell changes during pregnancy in multiple sclerosis. Libraries were prepared by immunoSEQ multiplex PCR; TCRdb keeps only in-frame clonotypes and omits some of them. Of 40,000 or so clones in the sample, roughly 90% are singletons; the top ten hold approximately 4%. Sequencing used CD8+ T cells from peripheral blood mononuclear cells, obtained in the first trimester of pregnancy. Every receptor here comes from a female donor with multiple sclerosis, enrolled in a pregnancy study.

The chain employs TRBV5-6 and TRBJ2-7; perhaps TRBD2 as D (6 bases). The CDR3 runs 13 residues. V gave up 4 bases and J gave up 2 bases, with 10 bases separating them. Germline V gene data show CDR1 as SGHDT and CDR2 as YYEEEE. CDR3 nucleotide sequence: TGTGCCAGCAGCGCGGGGAATACCTACGAGCAGTACTTC. Protein sequence: CASSAGNTYEQYF. The full variable domain, in which reference TRBV5-6 and TRBJ2-7 provide the parts outside the CDR3, is DAGVTQSPTHLIKTRGQQVTLRCSPKSGHDTVSWYQQALGQGPQFIFQYYEEEERQRGNFPDRFSGHQFPNYSSELNVNALLLGDSALYLCASSAGNTYEQYFGPGTRLTVT.

The V call is TRBV7-9, the J call TRBJ2-3; 13 positions match TRBD2. This CDR3 has 16 residues. Trimming took 3 bases from V and 2 from J; bases not matched to a gene: 2. The germline CDR1 and CDR2 sequences are SEHNR and FQNEAQ (reference sequence). The CDR3 DNA reads TGTGCCAGCAGCTTGGGACTAGCGGGGTACACAGATACGCAGTATTTT. Translated, it gives CASSLGLAGYTDTQYF. The complete variable domain, with remaining parts taken from reference TRBV7-9 and TRBJ2-3, reads DTGVSQNPRHKITKRGQNVTFRCDPISEHNRLYWYRQTLGQGPEFLTYFQNEAQLEKSRLLSDRFSAERPKGSFSTLEIQRTEQGDSAMYLCASSLGLAGYTDTQYFGPGTRLTVL.

The rearrangement joins TRBV27 to TRBJ2-1; 8 bases agree with TRBD2. Germline V gene data show CDR1 as MNHEY and CDR2 as SMNVEV (reference sequence). The V gene end was trimmed by 3 bases and the J gene end by 4 bases; junction bases not matched to a gene: 2. CDR3 length: 14 residues. Written as DNA, the CDR3 is TGTGCCAGCAGTTTTGGACTAGCTTACAATGAGCAGTTCTTC. It encodes CASSFGLAYNEQFF.

The genes are TRBV7-3 and TRBJ2-1, with 7 bases fitting TRBD2. CDR1 is SGHTA and CDR2 is FQGTGA in the germline V gene. The ends lost 5 bases at V and 7 bases at J; junction bases unmatched: 8. The CDR3 length is 14 residues. The CDR3 DNA sequence: TGTGCCAGCAGCCGCGGGGGAGAGGGAAATGAGCAGTTCTTC. Encoded protein: CASSRGGEGNEQFF.

The V call is TRBV2, the J call TRBJ2-3; D gene uncertain. The V end lost 6 bases, the J end lost 6 bases, and 7 bases lay between the germline ends. This CDR3 region has 11 residues. The germline gives CDR1 SNHLY, CDR2 FYNNEI. The CDR3 DNA is TGTGCCAGCAGCGGTTGGGATACGCAGTATTTT. Residues: CASSGWDTQYF.

The chain joins TRBV7-3 to TRBJ2-2; a weak D match, TRBD2 (5 bases). The V gene lost 4 bases and the J gene lost 4 bases, with 13 bases spanning the gap. This CDR3 has 15 amino acids. The germline V gene has CDR1 SGHTA and CDR2 FQGTGA. CDR3 amino acids: CASSSPGTGTGELFF. The CDR3 coding sequence is TGTGCCAGCAGCTCCCCGGGAACGGGCACCGGGGAGCTGTTTTTT.

This clone was detected once. The CDR3 sequence is CASSVDTGSANYGYTF. The CDR3 nucleotides are TGTGCCAGCAGCGTAGATACAGGGTCGGCTAACTATGGCTACACCTTC. The chain is built from TRBV9 and TRBJ1-2; maybe TRBD1 (6 bases). Germline CDR1 is SGDLS and CDR2 is YYNGEE. Trimming took off 0 bases at V and 0 bases at J, with 12 bases between the two ends. The CDR3 is 16 residues long.